The entry below describes one T cell receptor beta chain. Its target is not known. This specimen belongs to a study of T cell responses to AZD1222 COVID-19 vaccine. Overall study results and limits: There were mostly white British donors and more females than males, and clonal diversity was possibly underestimated. Of spike-specific TCRs, nearly half reportedly target regions left unmutated in variants.

TCRdb's table, derived via immunoSEQ multiplex PCR, lists solely in-frame clones and lacks some. The data contain approximately 100,000 clones, around nine tenths of them singletons. The source was peripheral blood, collected on day 0 of AZD1222 vaccination. This clonotype was sampled from an adult in good health.

CDR3 nucleotides: TGTGCCAGCAGCTTAGGACAGGGGGTGTACTCCTATAATTCACCCCTCCACTTT. Translating it yields CASSLGQGVYSYNSPLHF. The chain combines TRBV7-9 with TRBJ1-6; 9 bases line up with TRBD1. The CDR3 length is 18 residues. The germline gives CDR1 SEHNR, CDR2 FQNEAQ (reference sequence). The V and J ends lost 1 base and 0 bases, in that order; junction bases with no gene match: 4.